The clone carrying this T cell receptor (beta chain) was seen only once. Cohort assignment relied on participant-reported clinical history. Only in-frame clones appear in the TCRdb table, and some are missing; sequencing was by immunoSEQ multiplex PCR. Among around 170,000 clones listed, over 75% were seen once. Germline CDR1 LNHNV, CDR2 YYDKDF (reference sequence). The CDR3 has 14 amino acids. The V end was cut by 0 bases, the J end by 6 bases, with 12 bases between. The data were obtained in a study of blood T cell repertoires in COVID-19. The TCR originated in a woman younger than 35 who had recovered from COVID-19. Sequenced sample: PBMCs or T cells enriched from blood (not recorded which). V is TRBV15 and J is TRBJ2-7; D perhaps matches TRBD1 (6 bases). The CDR3 loop reads CATSRDRTASEQYF. The CDR3 DNA follows: TGTGCCACCAGCAGAGATCGGACAGCCTCCGAGCAGTACTTC.